The 23 T cell receptor beta chains below were found in one sample sequenced in a study of T cell changes during pregnancy in multiple sclerosis. TCRdb's copy holds only in-frame clones and misses some; the assay was immunoSEQ multiplex PCR. The sample holds around 50,000 clones, 92% seen once. The starting material was CD4+ T cells from peripheral blood mononuclear cells, obtained after pregnancy. These TCRs come from a female donor in good health, enrolled as a control in a pregnancy study.

The chain has TRBV27 and TRBJ2-2, with TRBD1 identical over 9 bases. This CDR3 has 15 amino acids. The V gene's germline CDR1 is MNHEY and CDR2 SMNVEV (reference sequence). Trimming took 3 bases from V and 5 from J; bases not matched to a gene: 4. CDR3 sequence: CASSLGTGYTGELFF. The CDR3 DNA reads TGTGCCAGCAGTTTGGGGACAGGGTATACCGGGGAGCTGTTTTTT.

V gene TRBV11-2 combines with J gene TRBJ2-1; perhaps TRBD2 as D (6 bases). The CDR3 has 14 amino acids. Germline values: CDR1 SGHAT, CDR2 FQNNGV. Trimming removed 0 bases at V and 8 bases at J, with 11 bases between. CDR3 coding DNA: TGTGCCAGCAGCTTAGAGCCCGGGGGTCATGAGCAGTTCTTC. It encodes CASSLEPGGHEQFF.

In DNA, the CDR3 is TGTGCCAGCAGTGAAGTGGGGGGGGCCATTGATGAGCAGTTCTTC. This sequence encodes CASSEVGGAIDEQFF. The chain couples TRBV2 to TRBJ2-1; tentative D call: TRBD2 (7 bases). This CDR3 region has 15 residues. V was cut by 1 base and J by 8 bases, with 15 bases left in between. Germline CDR1 reads SNHLY; CDR2 reads FYNNEI.

The V and J genes are TRBV4-1 and TRBJ2-7; TRBD1 aligns across 10 bases. The germline V gene encodes CDR1 MGHRA and CDR2 YSYEKL. V lost 7 bases and J lost 2; bases outside the gene matches: 8. This CDR3 is 15 amino acids long. The CDR3 DNA is TGCGCCAGCAAACCCGGGACAGGGGTTACCTACGAGCAGTACTTC. Its translation: CASKPGTGVTYEQYF.

This chain joins TRBV7-3 and TRBJ1-2, with D possibly matching TRBD1 (6 bases). Germline values: CDR1 SGHTA, CDR2 FQGTGA. V lost 0 bases and J lost 7, with 9 bases in between. The CDR3 consists of 13 residues. The CDR3 nucleotides are TGTGCCAGCAGCTTAACGGCAGGGGCTGGCTACACCTTC. Protein sequence: CASSLTAGAGYTF.

The rearrangement joins TRBV21-1 to TRBJ1-2; the table assigns TRBD1, which was not confirmed against the DNA. TRBV21-1 is marked as a pseudogene. The CDR3 is made up of 14 amino acids. The CDR3 reads CASSNEDSRGGYTF. The CDR3 region has the DNA TGTGCCAGCAGCAACGAAGACAGTCGCGGTGGCTACACCTTC.

The V gene is TRBV7-2, the J gene TRBJ1-5, with 7 bases that match TRBD1. CDR1 and CDR2 from the germline V gene are SGHTA and FQGNSA. This CDR3 has 15 residues. J was trimmed by 5 bases and V by 5 bases; bases with no gene match: 9. DNA for the CDR3: TGTGCCAGCAGCCCCCGAAGGGGGCCGGATCAGCCCCAGCATTTT. Translation: CASSPRRGPDQPQHF. The full variable domain, with the rest looked up from reference TRBV7-2 and TRBJ1-5, is GAGVSQSPSNKVTEKGKDVELRCDPISGHTALYWYRQSLGQGLEFLIYFQGNSAPDKSGLPSDRFSAERTGGSVSTLTIQRTQQEDSAVYLCASSPRRGPDQPQHFGDGTRLSIL.

J is TRBJ2-5 and V is TRBV5-1, with D maybe TRBD2 (7 bases). The CDR3 contains 15 residues. CDR1 SGHRS and CDR2 YFSETQ come from the germline V gene. V dropped 0 bases and J dropped 5 bases, with 14 bases sitting between them. CDR3 sequence: CASSLEAGARETQYF. CDR3 bases: TGCGCCAGCAGCTTGGAGGCGGGGGCCAGGGAGACCCAGTACTTC.

This chain uses TRBV19 with TRBJ2-1; 8 nucleotides match TRBD2. Germline trimming cut 10 bases from V and 9 bases from J; bases unmatched to any gene: 17. This CDR3 has 15 amino acids. Germline values: CDR1 LNHDA, CDR2 SQIVND (reference sequence). The CDR3 DNA follows: TGTGCCACCGGGAGAACAGGGACCGGGAGGGTTGAGCAGTTCTTC. Its translation is CATGRTGTGRVEQFF.

The chain combines TRBV4-2 with TRBJ1-2, with TRBD1 matching 7 bases. This CDR3 has 16 residues. With V trimmed by 0 bases and J by 2 bases, 6 bases remained unmatched. Germline CDR1 reads LGHNA; CDR2 reads YNFKEQ. The CDR3 DNA sequence: TGTGCCAGCAGCCAAGATCGGGACAGCTGGAACTATGGCTACACCTTC. Amino acid sequence: CASSQDRDSWNYGYTF.

The chain uses TRBV18 and TRBJ2-7, with a tentative D call TRBD2 (6 bases). The CDR3 covers 12 residues. The germline gives CDR1 KGHSH, CDR2 LQKENI. Trimming took off 5 bases at V and 6 bases at J, with 11 bases between the two ends. Written as DNA, the CDR3 is TGTGCCAGCTCAGGGGGGAAAGGCGAGCAGTACTTC. Protein sequence: CASSGGKGEQYF.

This chain joins TRBV18 and TRBJ2-5; 13 bases align to TRBD2. The CDR3 contains 16 residues. Germline assignment: CDR1 KGHSH and CDR2 LQKENI. V was clipped by 3 bases and J by 5 bases; unmatched bases: 6. Here the CDR3 DNA reads TGTGCCAGCTCACCGCCTTTGGGACTAGCGGGGGAGACCCAGTACTTC. This translates into CASSPPLGLAGETQYF. Drawing the rest from reference TRBV18 and TRBJ2-5, the complete variable domain is NAGVMQNPRHLVRRRGQEARLRCSPMKGHSHVYWYRQLPEEGLKFMVYLQKENIIDESGMPKERFSAEFPKEGPSILRIQQVVRGDSAAYFCASSPPLGLAGETQYFGPGTRLLVL.

The rearrangement joins TRBV19 to TRBJ1-2; a possible D gene is TRBD1 (5 bases). This CDR3 comprises 14 residues. CDR1 is LNHDA and CDR2 is SQIVND in the germline V gene (reference sequence). The V end was cut by 3 bases, the J end by 0 bases, with 8 bases between. CDR3 sequence reads: CASSIGAANYGYTF. CDR3 DNA: TGTGCCAGTAGTATTGGGGCGGCTAACTATGGCTACACCTTC.

This chain links TRBV30 with TRBJ1-1; 11 nucleotides align to TRBD1. The CDR3 is 16 amino acids. Trimming at V came to 5 bases and at J to 0 bases, leaving 8 bases not matched to a gene. Germline lookup yields CDR1 GTSNPN and CDR2 SVGIG (reference sequence). The DNA for the CDR3 is TGTGCCTGGTCTTGGGGGACAGGGGGAATGAACACTGAAGCTTTCTTT. Residues: CAWSWGTGGMNTEAFF.

The chain combines TRBV5-6 with TRBJ2-5; maybe TRBD2 (6 bases). There are 14 residues in the CDR3. With 5 bases removed from V and 5 bases from J, the gap between germline ends came to 16 bases. CDR1 and CDR2 (germline): SGHDT, YYEEEE. The CDR3 protein is CASRWRGRGETQYF. The CDR3, as DNA: TGTGCCAGCAGATGGAGGGGCCGGGGGGAGACCCAGTACTTC. The variable domain in full, completed from reference TRBV5-6 and TRBJ2-5, reads DAGVTQSPTHLIKTRGQQVTLRCSPKSGHDTVSWYQQALGQGPQFIFQYYEEEERQRGNFPDRFSGHQFPNYSSELNVNALLLGDSALYLCASRWRGRGETQYFGPGTRLLVL.

This chain links TRBV6-6 with TRBJ1-4; the D gene is possibly TRBD1 (5 bases). The germline gives CDR1 MNHNY, CDR2 SVGAGI (reference sequence). V was clipped by 6 bases and J by 2 bases, with 13 bases between them. The CDR3 covers 15 residues. CDR3 in amino acids: CASSERGGTNEKLFF. CDR3 in DNA: TGTGCCAGCAGCGAACGGGGGGGGACTAATGAAAAACTGTTTTTT.

CDR3 in amino acids: CATSFRGGQGSKAFF. As DNA, the CDR3 is TGTGCCACCAGCTTTCGAGGGGGACAGGGGTCAAAAGCTTTCTTT. This chain uses TRBV15 with TRBJ1-1, with 10 bases aligning to TRBD1. Losses at the gene ends were 5 bases for V and 9 bases for J; bases not matched to a gene: 12. CDR1 and CDR2 from the germline V gene are LNHNV and YYDKDF (reference sequence). The CDR3 runs to 15 residues.

This sequence joins TRBV6-5 and TRBJ1-4; D is unclear. The CDR3 spans 11 residues. V dropped 2 bases and J dropped 8 bases, with 3 bases sitting between them. CDR1 MNHEY and CDR2 SVGAGI come from the germline V gene. This CDR3 is CASSYAEKLFF. The CDR3 DNA is TGTGCCAGCAGTTACGCGGAAAAACTGTTTTTT.

The chain recombines TRBV6-6 with TRBJ1-6; no firm D call. The CDR3 is 15 residues long. The germline V gene has CDR1 MNHNY and CDR2 SVGAGI (reference sequence). Trimming stripped 2 bases from V and 9 bases from J, with 14 bases between. The CDR3 DNA sequence: TGTGCCAGCAGTTACAGGGAGGGCTCGATTTCACCCCTCCACTTT. It specifies CASSYREGSISPLHF.

The chain carries TRBV9 and TRBJ1-1, with D hard to call. Germline CDR1 SGDLS, CDR2 YYNGEE. The CDR3 has 15 amino acids. The V and J ends lost 0 bases and 10 bases respectively, with 19 bases between them. Here the CDR3 reads CASSVGSDTSIGAFF. CDR3 bases: TGTGCCAGCAGCGTAGGTTCCGACACTAGCATCGGAGCTTTCTTT.

The V gene is TRBV7-2, the J gene TRBJ2-3, with a tentative D call TRBD2 (6 bases). The CDR3 is 15 amino acids. Looked up from germline, CDR1 is SGHTA and CDR2 is FQGNSA. Trimming left V 1 base short and J 2 bases short, with 10 bases between. The CDR3, as DNA: TGTGCCAGCAGCTTAGGTGGGGGGACCACAGATACGCAGTATTTT. This sequence encodes CASSLGGGTTDTQYF.

J is TRBJ2-1 and V is TRBV27; D possibly corresponds to TRBD2 (6 bases). The germline V gene encodes CDR1 MNHEY and CDR2 SMNVEV (reference sequence). The CDR3 length is 16 residues. V lost 1 base to trimming and J lost 0 bases, with 10 bases between them. In DNA, the CDR3 is TGTGCCAGCAGTTTATTTGCGGGGCGCTCCTACAATGAGCAGTTCTTC. Translating gives CASSLFAGRSYNEQFF.

This chain joins TRBV7-2 and TRBJ1-1; D is possibly TRBD1 (5 bases). The CDR3 runs 13 residues. V shed 4 bases and J shed 4 bases, with 10 bases lying between them. Germline V gene lookup returns CDR1 SGHTA and CDR2 FQGNSA. Here the CDR3 DNA reads TGTGCCAGCAGCTCCGTTAGGGGCACTGAAGCTTTCTTT. This translates into CASSSVRGTEAFF.